What follows are 11 T cell receptor beta chains derived from one specimen sequenced in a study of CD8+ T cells in alopecia areata. Investigators isolated RNA and reverse transcribed it into cDNA to act as the sequencing template. The data were produced by immunoSEQ multiplex PCR, yet TCRdb's version contains in-frame clones alone and is incomplete. The sample gives roughly 200,000 clones, around two fifths of which show up once; 2.6% is in the top ten. Treatment in this sample: oral pan-JAK inhibitor, 5-10 mg twice daily. The sample in question was CD4+ T cells sorted from blood, obtained at approximately week 37, from a patient treated with tofacitinib. These receptors all come from a human donor with alopecia areata.

The chain recombines TRBV27 with TRBJ2-7; 10 bases align to TRBD1. The V gene end was trimmed by 3 bases and the J gene end by 3 bases; junction bases not matched to a gene: 8. The CDR3 is 16 amino acids. Per the germline V gene, CDR1 is MNHEY and CDR2 is SMNVEV (reference sequence). CDR3 loop: CASSFTGTGAYYEQYF. CDR3 sequence (DNA): TGTGCCAGCAGTTTTACCGGGACAGGGGCTTACTACGAGCAGTACTTC.

The chain has TRBV5-1 and TRBJ1-1; D is undetermined. Germline lookup yields CDR1 SGHRS and CDR2 YFSETQ. Trimming shortened V by 0 bases and J by 0 bases, and 15 bases separated the two germline ends. CDR3 size: 17 residues. Here the CDR3 reads CASSLVAGPSMNTEAFF. The CDR3 DNA reads as TGCGCCAGCAGCTTGGTCGCAGGCCCGTCCATGAACACTGAAGCTTTCTTT.

This clone turned up a few times. J is TRBJ2-1 and V is TRBV7-2; D assignment may be TRBD1 or TRBD2 (5 bases each). This CDR3 has 14 residues. Germline V gives CDR1 SGHTA, CDR2 FQGNSA. V was trimmed by 3 bases and J by 6 bases, leaving 12 bases between them. Here the CDR3 DNA reads TGTGCCAGCAGCTTCGACCCAGGGACCAATGAGCAGTTCTTC. This codes for CASSFDPGTNEQFF.

On this clone itself: Because the CDR3's place on the DNA is in doubt, the DNA is left out and the CDR3 is given as listed by TCRdb. The chain is built from TRBV12-2 and TRBJ2-3; the DNA was not compared with TRBD2, the D call given in the table. TRBV12-2 is designated a pseudogene. 14 amino acids form the CDR3, both terminal residues included. This CDR3 reads CASRLEDYSCTQYF.

Only a few counts were recorded for this clone. Other nucleotide sequences from this sample produce the same CDR3. The CDR3 sequence: CATSRAGANVLTF. The CDR3 DNA reads TGTGCCACCAGCAGAGCTGGGGCCAACGTCCTGACTTTC. This chain links TRBV15 with TRBJ2-6; D is unresolved. CDR1 and CDR2 (germline): LNHNV, YYDKDF (reference sequence). This CDR3 comprises 13 residues. Deletions cut 1 base from V and 2 bases from J, with 0 bases between.

The V call is TRBV5-4, the J call TRBJ2-1, with TRBD2 identical over 16 bases. The CDR3 totals 17 residues. Germline assignment: CDR1 SGHNT and CDR2 YYREEE (reference sequence). V dropped 3 bases and J dropped 6; count of bases not matched to a gene: 6. For the CDR3, the DNA is TGTGCCAGCAGCTGGGGACTAGCGGGAGGGGGACGCAATGAGCAGTTCTTC. This translates into CASSWGLAGGGRNEQFF.

V usage is TRBV19 and J usage is TRBJ1-2; perhaps TRBD1 as D (5 bases). The germline V gene encodes CDR1 LNHDA and CDR2 SQIVND (reference sequence). V lost 6 bases, J lost 7 bases, and 15 bases lay in between. The CDR3 is 13 residues long. This chain's CDR3 is CASSLRDSAGYTF. CDR3 DNA: TGTGCCAGTAGCCTCCGAGACAGTGCTGGCTACACCTTC.

Here the CDR3 DNA reads TGCAGCGTTTCCGGACCCGGGGGCTACACCTACGAGCAGTACTTC. Encoded protein: CSVSGPGGYTYEQYF. The rearrangement uses TRBV29-1 and TRBJ2-7; possibly TRBD1 or TRBD2 for D (6 bases each). The CDR3 sequence is 15 residues long. V shed 5 bases and J shed 2 bases, with 19 bases lying between them. CDR1 and CDR2 from the germline V gene are SQVTM and ANQGSEA.

This clone was seen a few times. The chain recombines TRBV6-6 with TRBJ2-1; 14 nucleotides align to TRBD2. Losses at the gene ends were 6 bases for V and 12 bases for J; bases not matched to a gene: 7. There are 14 residues in the CDR3. CDR1 is MNHNY, CDR2 SVGAGI, per germline (reference sequence). The chain's CDR3 is CASSPGLAGGPQFF. The CDR3 coding sequence is TGTGCCAGCAGCCCCGGACTAGCGGGAGGTCCGCAGTTCTTC.

The chain employs TRBV9 and TRBJ2-3; weak D call: TRBD1 (5 bases). V was shortened by 7 bases and J by 1 base, with 16 bases between the two germline ends. CDR3 length: 15 residues. Per the germline V gene, CDR1 is SGDLS and CDR2 is YYNGEE. In DNA, the CDR3 is TGTGCCAGCGCCCGCGCAGGGTACGGCACAGATACGCAGTATTTT. Its protein is CASARAGYGTDTQYF. Full variable domain (outside the CDR3, taken from reference TRBV9 and TRBJ2-3): DSGVTQTPKHLITATGQRVTLRCSPRSGDLSVYWYQQSLDQGLQFLIQYYNGEERAKGNILERFSAQQFPDLHSELNLSSLELGDSALYFCASARAGYGTDTQYFGPGTRLTVL.

V usage is TRBV9 and J usage is TRBJ1-4; tentatively, D is TRBD1 (5 bases). Deletions cut 4 bases from V and 4 bases from J, with 20 bases between. The CDR3 contains 17 residues. The germline CDR1 and CDR2 sequences are SGDLS and YYNGEE. CDR3 DNA: TGTGCCAGCAGCTTTCGGGACGCCCGAGCGGGTAATGAAAAACTGTTTTTT. Translation gives CASSFRDARAGNEKLFF. Full variable domain (remainder filled in from reference TRBV9 and TRBJ1-4): DSGVTQTPKHLITATGQRVTLRCSPRSGDLSVYWYQQSLDQGLQFLIQYYNGEERAKGNILERFSAQQFPDLHSELNLSSLELGDSALYFCASSFRDARAGNEKLFFGSGTQLSVL.